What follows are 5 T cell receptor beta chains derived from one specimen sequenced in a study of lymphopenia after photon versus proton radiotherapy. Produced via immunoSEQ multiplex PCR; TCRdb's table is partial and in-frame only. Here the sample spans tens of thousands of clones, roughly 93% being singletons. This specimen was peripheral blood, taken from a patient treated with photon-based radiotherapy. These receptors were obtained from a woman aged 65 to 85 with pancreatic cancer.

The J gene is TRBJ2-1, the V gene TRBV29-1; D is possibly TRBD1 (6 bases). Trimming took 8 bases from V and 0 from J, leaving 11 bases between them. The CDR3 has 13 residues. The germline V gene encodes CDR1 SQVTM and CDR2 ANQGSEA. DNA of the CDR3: TGCAGCACCCGGACAGACTCCTACAATGAGCAGTTCTTC. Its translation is CSTRTDSYNEQFF.

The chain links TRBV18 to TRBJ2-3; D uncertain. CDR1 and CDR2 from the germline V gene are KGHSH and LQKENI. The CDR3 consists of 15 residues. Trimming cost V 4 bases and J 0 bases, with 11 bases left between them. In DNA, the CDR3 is TGTGCCAGCTCACGGACCAGCACTAGCACAGATACGCAGTATTTT. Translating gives CASSRTSTSTDTQYF.

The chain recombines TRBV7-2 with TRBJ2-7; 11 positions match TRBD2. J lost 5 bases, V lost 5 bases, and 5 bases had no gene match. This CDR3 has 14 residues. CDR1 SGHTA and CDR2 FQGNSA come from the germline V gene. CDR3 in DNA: TGTGCCAGCAGCGGTAGCGGGAGGGGTCACGAGCAGTACTTC. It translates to CASSGSGRGHEQYF. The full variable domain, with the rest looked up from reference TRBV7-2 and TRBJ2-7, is GAGVSQSPSNKVTEKGKDVELRCDPISGHTALYWYRQSLGQGLEFLIYFQGNSAPDKSGLPSDRFSAERTGGSVSTLTIQRTQQEDSAVYLCASSGSGRGHEQYFGPGTRLTVT.

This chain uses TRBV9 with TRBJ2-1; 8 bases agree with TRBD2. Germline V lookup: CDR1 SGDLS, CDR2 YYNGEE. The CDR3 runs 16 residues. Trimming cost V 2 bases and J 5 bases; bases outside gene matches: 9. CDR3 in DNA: TGTGCCAGCAGCGTGTCCCTAACTAGCGGCGACAATGAGCAGTTCTTC. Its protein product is CASSVSLTSGDNEQFF.

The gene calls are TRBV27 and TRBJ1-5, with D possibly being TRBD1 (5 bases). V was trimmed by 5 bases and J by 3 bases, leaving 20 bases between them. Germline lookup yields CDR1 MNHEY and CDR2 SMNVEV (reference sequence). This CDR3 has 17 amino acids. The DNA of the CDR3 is TGTGCCAGCAGTCCCTCCCTTGCAGGGTTAGACAATCAGCCCCAGCATTTT. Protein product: CASSPSLAGLDNQPQHF.